Listed here are 21 T cell receptor beta chains from one sample, sequenced in a study of graft-versus-host responses after intestinal transplantation. Only in-frame clones appear in the TCRdb table, and some are missing; sequencing was by immunoSEQ multiplex PCR. The data contain approximately 12,000 clones, under 85% of them singletons. From the graft tissue, intraepithelial and lamina propria lymphocytes were released through processing. Specimen: ileum tissue, collected 23 days after intestinal transplant. Source of these receptors: a human patient who received an intestinal transplant, so some T cells may come from the graft donor.

The V and J genes are TRBV7-9 and TRBJ1-2; the match to TRBD1 covers 9 bases. V shed 5 bases, J shed 7 bases, and the junction held 11 bases outside the gene matches. This CDR3 comprises 15 residues. CDR1 SEHNR and CDR2 FQNEAQ come from the germline V gene (reference sequence). The CDR3 region is CASSPTSDRGGGYTF. Written as DNA, the CDR3 is TGTGCCAGCAGCCCTACTTCGGACAGGGGAGGTGGCTACACCTTC.

The rearrangement uses TRBV14 and TRBJ1-1, with 7 nucleotides matching TRBD1. CDR1 is SGHDN and CDR2 is FVKESK in the germline V gene. This CDR3 is built from 13 residues. The ends lost 4 bases at V and 10 bases at J; junction bases unmatched: 9. DNA for the CDR3: TGTGCCAGCAGCCTGACAGGGCTATCGAGAGCTTTCTTT. Protein product: CASSLTGLSRAFF.

This chain joins TRBV29-1 and TRBJ2-1; TRBD1 might be the D (5 bases). The CDR3 extends over 13 amino acids. The V end lost 4 bases, the J end lost 3 bases, and 10 bases lay between the germline ends. Germline V gene lookup returns CDR1 SQVTM and CDR2 ANQGSEA. The CDR3 reads CSVADGHYNEQFF. The CDR3 DNA is TGCAGCGTTGCTGACGGACACTACAATGAGCAGTTCTTC.

This sequence joins TRBV7-9 and TRBJ2-7; D uncertain. V was cut by 5 bases and J by 0 bases, with 8 bases left in between. Germline lookup yields CDR1 SEHNR and CDR2 FQNEAQ (reference sequence). The CDR3 is 13 residues long. DNA of the CDR3: TGTGCCAGCAGCGCGCAGGCCTCCTACGAGCAGTACTTC. Its translation is CASSAQASYEQYF.

The chain's CDR3 is CASSPPTGAKNIQYF. Here the CDR3 DNA reads TGTGCCAGCAGTCCCCCGACAGGAGCCAAAAACATTCAGTACTTC. This chain joins TRBV6-1 and TRBJ2-4; D might be TRBD1 (6 bases). V was shortened by 5 bases and J by 0 bases, with 11 bases between the two germline ends. Germline V gene lookup returns CDR1 MNHNS and CDR2 SASEGT. The CDR3 totals 15 residues.

The chain employs TRBV6-5 and TRBJ1-1; 9 nucleotides align to TRBD1. Trimming took 6 bases from V and 7 from J; bases not matched to a gene: 3. CDR1 and CDR2 (germline): MNHEY, SVGAGI. The CDR3 runs to 12 residues. CDR3 residues: CASSWTGDEAFF. CDR3 coding DNA: TGTGCCAGCAGCTGGACAGGGGATGAAGCTTTCTTT.

The chain carries TRBV6-1 and TRBJ1-1; TRBD1 matches at 10 bases. V lost 6 bases to trimming and J lost 6 bases; unmatched junction nucleotides: 13. The CDR3 loop spans 16 amino acids. Germline assignment: CDR1 MNHNS and CDR2 SASEGT. The CDR3 DNA is TGTGCCAGCAGAGAACCGGGACAGGGGTTCTGGGCTGAAGCTTTCTTT. It encodes CASREPGQGFWAEAFF.

The chain recombines TRBV2 with TRBJ2-2; 7 nucleotides agree with TRBD1. V gave up 4 bases and J gave up 4 bases; unmatched junction bases: 12. The CDR3 consists of 17 residues. Per the germline V gene, CDR1 is SNHLY and CDR2 is FYNNEI. The CDR3 coding sequence is TGTGCCAGCAGTGCAGTCCGGGACAGAGAGATCACCGGGGAGCTGTTTTTT. It specifies CASSAVRDREITGELFF.

The rearrangement joins TRBV27 to TRBJ1-5; D is unclear. Trimming left V 4 bases short and J 5 bases short, with 9 bases between. The CDR3 extends over 13 amino acids. Germline-derived CDR1 and CDR2 are MNHEY and SMNVEV (reference sequence). The DNA of the CDR3 is TGTGCCAGCAGTTGGTATGCCGATCAGCCCCAGCATTTT. Its translation is CASSWYADQPQHF.

The J gene is TRBJ1-5, the V gene TRBV28; 7 bases map to TRBD1. The ends lost 2 bases at V and 5 bases at J; junction bases unmatched: 3. Germline V CDR1 and CDR2: MDHEN, SYDVKM. The CDR3 sequence is 14 residues long. CDR3 sequence reads: CASSLRTGHQPQHF. The CDR3 nucleotides read TGTGCCAGCAGTTTACGGACAGGTCATCAGCCCCAGCATTTT.

The V and J genes are TRBV7-3 and TRBJ2-7; 8 bases line up with TRBD2. The junction had 5 bases not matched to a gene; V was cut back by 4 bases and J by 6 bases. The CDR3 extends over 13 amino acids. Germline values: CDR1 SGHTA, CDR2 FQGTGA. CDR3 sequence: CASSSGTRGEQYF. CDR3 bases: TGTGCCAGCAGCTCCGGGACTAGGGGCGAGCAGTACTTC.

This chain uses TRBV29-1 with TRBJ2-7, with unresolved D. The CDR3 contains 13 residues. Germline assignment: CDR1 SQVTM and CDR2 ANQGSEA. V lost 4 bases, J lost 0 bases, and 10 bases lay in between. The DNA of the CDR3 is TGCAGCGTTGGACAAGGTCTCTCCTACGAGCAGTACTTC. Translation gives CSVGQGLSYEQYF.

The chain has TRBV25-1 and TRBJ2-7; D remains ambiguous. Germline CDR1 is MGHDK and CDR2 is SYGVNS. Deletions cut 2 bases from V and 0 bases from J, with 5 bases between. The CDR3 runs 13 residues. The CDR3 region is CASSEPNSYEQYF. The CDR3 nucleotides are TGTGCCAGCAGTGAACCCAACTCCTACGAGCAGTACTTC.

The chain combines TRBV25-1 with TRBJ2-2; no reliable D call. This CDR3 comprises 12 residues. The V gene lost 5 bases and the J gene lost 2 bases, with 3 bases spanning the gap. Germline V gene sequence: CDR1 MGHDK, CDR2 SYGVNS. The CDR3 here is CASSINTGELFF. DNA for the CDR3: TGTGCCAGCAGTATAAACACCGGGGAGCTGTTTTTT.

The chain recombines TRBV28 with TRBJ2-1, with a possible D match to TRBD2 (6 bases). The V gene's germline CDR1 is MDHEN and CDR2 SYDVKM. The CDR3 extends over 14 amino acids. V lost 8 bases and J 9 bases, leaving 20 bases between the germline ends. The CDR3 DNA follows: TGTGCCAGCGGTCCCCTCGGGACTCCTTTTGAGCAGTTCTTC. Translating it yields CASGPLGTPFEQFF.

J is TRBJ2-7 and V is TRBV28; D gene ambiguous. This CDR3 is 12 amino acids long. Germline CDR1 and CDR2: MDHEN and SYDVKM. V was clipped by 6 bases and J by 2 bases, with 8 bases between them. CDR3 region: CASSSTTYEQYF. For the CDR3, the DNA is TGTGCCAGCAGCAGTACAACCTACGAGCAGTACTTC.

The rearrangement links TRBV11-2 to TRBJ2-5; D is undetermined. Between the trimmed V and J ends, which lost 1 base and 5 bases, there was a span of 11 bases. CDR1 is SGHAT and CDR2 is FQNNGV in the germline V gene. CDR3 size: 14 residues. DNA of the CDR3: TGTGCCAGCAGCTTAGGGATAGGGCGGGAGACCCAGTACTTC. The encoded protein is CASSLGIGRETQYF.

The chain couples TRBV11-2 to TRBJ2-3; D gene ambiguous. Trimming pared 2 bases from V and 3 bases from J, leaving 3 bases between. Germline V gene data show CDR1 as SGHAT and CDR2 as FQNNGV. This CDR3 region has 12 residues. The CDR3 DNA reads TGTGCCAGCAGCTTACGAACAGATACGCAGTATTTT. It yields the protein CASSLRTDTQYF.

This clone turned up a few times. The chain carries TRBV7-9 and TRBJ2-5; 9 bases agree with TRBD2. Trimming took 3 bases from V and 5 from J; bases not matched to a gene: 10. CDR1 and CDR2 (germline): SEHNR, FQNEAQ (reference sequence). The CDR3 consists of 16 residues. CDR3 sequence (DNA): TGTGCCAGCAGCTTGTGGTTAGCGGGAGCGCGGGAGACCCAGTACTTC. Translating it yields CASSLWLAGARETQYF.

The rearrangement links TRBV7-8 to TRBJ2-1; D perhaps matches TRBD2 (6 bases). Germline V CDR1 and CDR2: SGHVS, FQNEAQ. This CDR3 comprises 15 residues. Between the trimmed V and J ends, which lost 3 bases and 6 bases, there was a span of 15 bases. This CDR3 is CASSFRDSPSNEQFF. CDR3 DNA: TGTGCCAGCAGCTTCCGGGACTCCCCGTCCAATGAGCAGTTCTTC.

The gene calls are TRBV19 and TRBJ2-1; D ambiguous. This CDR3 spans 13 amino acids. Germline lookup yields CDR1 LNHDA and CDR2 SQIVND (reference sequence). Trimming cost V 3 bases and J 3 bases, with 6 bases left between them. The chain's CDR3 is CASSILDYNEQFF. The CDR3 nucleotides read TGTGCCAGTAGTATCCTAGACTACAATGAGCAGTTCTTC.